This record covers a single T cell receptor beta chain. The data stem from a study of control samples from healthy donors and cancer patients. This CDR3 is built from 13 residues. The germline CDR1 and CDR2 sequences are SGHTA and FQGNSA. V lost 0 bases, J lost 9 bases, and 8 bases lay in between. Sequenced by immunoSEQ multiplex PCR; TCRdb stores in-frame clones only, minus some. The table records 100,000 or so clones, 86% of them present only once. This sequence was found in a woman in her fifties or sixties in good health. The J gene is TRBJ1-4, the V gene TRBV7-2; tentatively, D is TRBD1 (6 bases). Sequenced material: blood. The CDR3 DNA sequence: TGTGCCAGCAGCTTAGCGCGGGACAAAAAACTGTTTTTT. Amino acids: CASSLARDKKLFF.